Reported below is one T cell receptor beta chain. Its antigen is undetermined. The record originates from a study of Ad26.COV2.S vaccination and SARS-CoV-2 variants. Study context: By the intramuscular route, Ad26.COV2.S was given once, or twice 56 days apart. Study findings and constraints: An underestimation of total T cell responses may have resulted from the TCR breadth and depth analyses. Spike-specific TCR breadth ran higher among vaccine recipients than placebo recipients.

Germline values: CDR1 SGHDT, CDR2 YYEEEE. Germline trimming cut 2 bases from V and 13 bases from J; bases unmatched to any gene: 5. The CDR3 loop spans 13 amino acids. As for treatment: about 20 received Ad26.COV2.S at low or high dose, single or two shots; 5 received placebo; per-sample allocation not given. At day 63 after the first vaccine or placebo injection, samples were drawn. A Boston adult aged 18-55 years was the donor. Here immunoSEQ multiplex PCR was the method, and the copy in TCRdb shows in-frame clones only, minus some. The data contain 200,000 to 250,000 clones, approximately 87% of them singletons.

The specimen comprised peripheral blood, sampled in a trial of Ad26.COV2.S vaccine versus placebo. The receptor comes from a person between 18 and 65 years old who received the Ad26.COV2.S COVID-19 vaccine or a placebo. V is TRBV5-6 and J is TRBJ2-6; 8 positions match TRBD1. The CDR3 here is CASSFGQGLVLTF. CDR3 DNA sequence: TGTGCCAGCAGCTTTGGACAGGGCCTAGTCCTGACTTTC.